What follows are 3 T cell receptor beta chains derived from one specimen sequenced in a study of shared clonotypes between healthy human individuals. Sequenced by immunoSEQ multiplex PCR; TCRdb stores in-frame clones only, minus some. The table lists roughly 2.2 million clones, approximately 90% of them singletons. The sample comprised naive CD4+ T cells from PBMCs. Subset defined: CD45RA+ positively selected. The receptors originated from a man aged 18 to 29 in good health. Some clones in this sample may be carry-over from other donors' samples.

The rearrangement joins TRBV7-9 to TRBJ2-3, with D uncertain. Germline CDR1 reads SEHNR; CDR2 reads FQNEAQ (reference sequence). The CDR3 is 12 amino acids. Trimming stripped 6 bases from V and 2 bases from J, with 6 bases between. This CDR3 is CASRWPTDTQYF. The CDR3 bases are TGTGCCAGCAGGTGGCCCACAGATACGCAGTATTTT.

This sequence joins TRBV6-5 and TRBJ1-1, with D perhaps TRBD1 (6 bases). The CDR3 spans 14 residues. Trimming stripped 6 bases from V and 4 bases from J, with 15 bases between. Germline-derived CDR1 and CDR2 are MNHEY and SVGAGI. CDR3 amino acids: CASSLAGVITEAFF. CDR3 bases: TGTGCCAGCAGCCTCGCAGGGGTAATCACTGAAGCTTTCTTT.

The chain couples TRBV6-1 to TRBJ2-7; 11 positions agree with TRBD2. Germline V lookup: CDR1 MNHNS, CDR2 SASEGT. V was clipped by 3 bases and J by 5 bases; unmatched bases: 3. CDR3 length: 14 residues. This CDR3 reads CASSDSGRADEQYF. Here the CDR3 DNA reads TGTGCCAGCAGTGATAGCGGGAGGGCGGACGAGCAGTACTTC.